This passage covers 5 T cell receptor beta chains from one sample sequenced in a study of blood T cell repertoires in COVID-19. Libraries were prepared by immunoSEQ multiplex PCR; TCRdb keeps only in-frame clonotypes and omits some of them. The data show tens of thousands of clones, approximately 90% seen once. Material for sequencing was peripheral blood. These receptor sequences come from a woman older than 75 with acute or convalescent COVID-19.

The chain uses TRBV5-1 and TRBJ2-3, with a weak D call TRBD1 (5 bases). This CDR3 has 15 amino acids. Germline assignment: CDR1 SGHRS and CDR2 YFSETQ. The ends were cut back, 3 bases at V and 0 bases at J, with 11 bases in the middle. The CDR3 reads CASSSRQTSTDTQYF. The DNA of the CDR3 is TGCGCCAGCAGCTCGCGACAGACTAGCACAGATACGCAGTATTTT.

The chain is built from TRBV18 and TRBJ2-3; 11 bases align to TRBD2. V lost 2 bases to trimming and J lost 2 bases; unmatched junction nucleotides: 3. The CDR3 contains 16 residues. CDR1 is KGHSH, CDR2 LQKENI, per germline. Written as DNA, the CDR3 is TGTGCCAGCTCACCAACTAGCGGGGGTTTCACAGATACGCAGTATTTT. Its translation: CASSPTSGGFTDTQYF.

V and J are TRBV12-3 or TRBV12-4 and TRBJ1-3; no reliable D call. The CDR3 consists of 13 residues. V was trimmed by 6 bases and J by 0 bases, leaving 6 bases between them. CDR3 DNA sequence: TGTGCCAGCAGACAGAACTCTGGAAACACCATATATTTT. Translation: CASRQNSGNTIYF.

The chain uses TRBV6-5 and TRBJ1-2; 8 bases align to TRBD1. Germline loops: CDR1 MNHEY, CDR2 SVGAGI. The trim removed 6 bases at V and 8 bases at J, leaving 11 bases unmatched. CDR3 length: 14 amino acids. The CDR3: CASRSTGGGWGYTF. CDR3 DNA sequence: TGTGCCAGCAGATCAACAGGGGGGGGATGGGGCTACACCTTC.

This chain joins TRBV5-5 and TRBJ1-2, with TRBD1 matching 7 bases. J lost 3 bases, V lost 7 bases, and 9 bases had no gene match. CDR1 SGHKS and CDR2 YYEKEE come from the germline V gene (reference sequence). CDR3 length equals 14 residues. The CDR3 loop reads CASQPRGEDYGYTF. The CDR3 coding sequence is TGTGCCAGCCAACCCAGGGGGGAGGACTATGGCTACACCTTC.